This T cell receptor (beta chain) was retrieved from a study of blood T cells in healthy people across ages. Study-level points and caveats: Estimated diversity across one million T cells was deemed an underestimate. No conclusive comparison of naive versus antigen-experienced cells was possible with unsorted PBMCs.

A sample-barcoded 5' primer and a J-beta primer mix were used in a second PCR of roughly 7 to 11 cycles. The template-switch adaptor, which had 12 random nucleotides, put a tag on each cDNA molecule. Each CDR3 protein is one row after TCRdb ran MiXCR on the 5' RACE reads. The table includes roughly 800,000 distinct CDR3 sequences, roughly 25% detected once. Germline-derived CDR1 and CDR2 are LGHNA and YSLEER. The J segment lost 7 bases and the V segment lost 3 bases, leaving 8 bases of the junction unmatched. CDR3 length: 16 residues. This clonotype was seen more than once but under ten times. Its antigen remains unknown. These same records also appear under a second study, on T cells of mothers and their children. That report notes: Donation was provided by three healthy Caucasian mothers along with their six children.

This TCR was sampled from a boy aged 5 to 17 in good health. The chain employs TRBV4-3 and TRBJ2-4; TRBD1 aligns across 11 bases. Sequenced material: blood. In nucleotides, the CDR3 is TGCGCCAGCAGCCATGAAACCGGGACAGGGGGGAACATTCAGTACTTC. The encoded protein is CASSHETGTGGNIQYF.